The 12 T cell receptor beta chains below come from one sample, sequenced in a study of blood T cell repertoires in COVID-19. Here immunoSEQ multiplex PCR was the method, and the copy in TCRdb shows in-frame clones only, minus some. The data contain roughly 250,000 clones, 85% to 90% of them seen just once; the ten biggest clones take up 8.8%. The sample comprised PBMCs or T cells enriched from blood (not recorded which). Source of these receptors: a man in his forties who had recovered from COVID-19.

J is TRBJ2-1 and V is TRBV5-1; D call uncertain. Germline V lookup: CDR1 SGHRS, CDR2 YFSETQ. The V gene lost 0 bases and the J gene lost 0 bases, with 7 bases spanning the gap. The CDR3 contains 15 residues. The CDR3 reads CASSLVQNSYNEQFF. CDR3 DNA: TGCGCCAGCAGCTTGGTACAAAACTCCTACAATGAGCAGTTCTTC.

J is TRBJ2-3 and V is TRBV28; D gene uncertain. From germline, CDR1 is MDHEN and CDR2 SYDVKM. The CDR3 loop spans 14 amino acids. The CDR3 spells CAESDSSYTDTQYF. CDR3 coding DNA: TGTGCGGAAAGTGACTCGTCATACACAGATACGCAGTATTTT.

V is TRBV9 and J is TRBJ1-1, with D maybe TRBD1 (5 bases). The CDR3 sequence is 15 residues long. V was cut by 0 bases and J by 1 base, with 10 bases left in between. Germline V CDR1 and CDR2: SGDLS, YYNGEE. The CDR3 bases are TGTGCCAGCAGCGTAGATCAGGGATCGAACACTGAAGCTTTCTTT. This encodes CASSVDQGSNTEAFF.

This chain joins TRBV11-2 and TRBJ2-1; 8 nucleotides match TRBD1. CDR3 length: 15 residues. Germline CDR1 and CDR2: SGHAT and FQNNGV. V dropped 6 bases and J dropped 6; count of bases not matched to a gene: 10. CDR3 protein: CASSLTGGPINEQFF. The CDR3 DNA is TGTGCCAGCAGTTTAACAGGGGGGCCTATCAATGAGCAGTTCTTC.

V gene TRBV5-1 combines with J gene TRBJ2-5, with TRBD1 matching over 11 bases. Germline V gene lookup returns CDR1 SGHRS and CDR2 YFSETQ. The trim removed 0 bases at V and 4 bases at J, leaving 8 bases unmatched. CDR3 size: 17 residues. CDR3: CASSLAFGQGAGETQYF. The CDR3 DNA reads TGCGCCAGCAGCTTGGCCTTTGGACAGGGGGCTGGAGAGACCCAGTACTTC.

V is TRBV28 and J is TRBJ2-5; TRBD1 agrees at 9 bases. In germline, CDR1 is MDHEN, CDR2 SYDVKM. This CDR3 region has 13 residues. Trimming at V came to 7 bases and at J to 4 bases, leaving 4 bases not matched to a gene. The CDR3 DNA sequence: TGTGCCAGCACCGGGACAGGGTTAGAGACCCAGTACTTC. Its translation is CASTGTGLETQYF.

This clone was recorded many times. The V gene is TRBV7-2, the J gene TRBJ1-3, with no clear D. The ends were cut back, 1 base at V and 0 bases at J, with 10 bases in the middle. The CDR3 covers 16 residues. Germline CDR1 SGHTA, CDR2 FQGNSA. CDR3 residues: CASSLGSATSGNTIYF. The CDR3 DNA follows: TGTGCCAGCAGCTTAGGGTCAGCGACCTCTGGAAACACCATATATTTT.

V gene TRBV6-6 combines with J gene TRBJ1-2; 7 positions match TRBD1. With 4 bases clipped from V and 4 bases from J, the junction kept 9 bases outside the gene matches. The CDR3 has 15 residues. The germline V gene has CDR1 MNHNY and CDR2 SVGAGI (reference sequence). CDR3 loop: CASSFRQGQIYGYTF. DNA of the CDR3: TGTGCCAGCAGTTTCCGACAGGGTCAAATCTATGGCTACACCTTC.

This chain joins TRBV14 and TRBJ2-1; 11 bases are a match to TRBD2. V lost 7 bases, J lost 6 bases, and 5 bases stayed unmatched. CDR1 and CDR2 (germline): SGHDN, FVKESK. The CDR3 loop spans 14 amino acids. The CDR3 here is CASNLLAGVNEQFF. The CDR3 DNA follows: TGTGCCAGCAATTTACTAGCGGGGGTCAATGAGCAGTTCTTC. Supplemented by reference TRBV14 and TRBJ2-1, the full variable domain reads EAGVTQFPSHSVIEKGQTVTLRCDPISGHDNLYWYRRVMGKEIKFLLHFVKESKQDESGMPNNRFLAERTGGTYSTLKVQPAELEDSGVYFCASNLLAGVNEQFFGPGTRLTVL.

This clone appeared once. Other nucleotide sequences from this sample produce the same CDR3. CDR3 coding DNA: TGCGCCAGCAGCCCCTTAGCGGGGGGGAACACCGGGGAGCTGTTTTTT. It codes for CASSPLAGGNTGELFF. The V call is TRBV5-1, the J call TRBJ2-2, with 10 bases identical to TRBD2. V gave up 4 bases and J gave up 1 base; unmatched junction bases: 4. The germline gives CDR1 SGHRS, CDR2 YFSETQ. This CDR3 comprises 16 residues. Drawing the rest from reference TRBV5-1 and TRBJ2-2, the complete variable domain is KAGVTQTPRYLIKTRGQQVTLSCSPISGHRSVSWYQQTPGQGLQFLFEYFSETQRNKGNFPGRFSGRQFSNSRSEMNVSTLELGDSALYLCASSPLAGGNTGELFFGEGSRLTVL.

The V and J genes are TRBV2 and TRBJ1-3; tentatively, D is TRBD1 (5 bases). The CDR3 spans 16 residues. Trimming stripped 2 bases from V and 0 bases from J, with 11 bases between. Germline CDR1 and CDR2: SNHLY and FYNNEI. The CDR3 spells CASSEWGQSSGNTIYF. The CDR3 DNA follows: TGTGCCAGCAGTGAATGGGGCCAGAGCTCTGGAAACACCATATATTTT.

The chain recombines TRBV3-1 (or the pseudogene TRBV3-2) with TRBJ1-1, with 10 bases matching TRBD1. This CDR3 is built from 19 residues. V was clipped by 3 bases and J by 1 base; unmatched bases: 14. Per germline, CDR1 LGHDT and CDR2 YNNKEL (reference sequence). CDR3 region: CASSHSGDRGTYPNTEAFF. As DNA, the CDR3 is TGTGCCAGCAGCCACTCAGGGGACAGGGGAACCTATCCGAACACTGAAGCTTTCTTT.